These 31 T cell receptor beta chains originate from one sample sequenced in a study of cytomegalovirus exposure and HLA in healthy donors (dated 2017 in TCRdb). The library was produced with the immunoSEQ multiplex PCR assay. For the multiplex PCR, a mixture combining 60 forward primers for TCR Vbeta segments and 13 reverse primers for TCR Jbeta segments was used. TCRdb retrieved this table from immuneACCESS and kept in-frame rearrangements only. Not all clones are present; in checked studies, unresolved V genes account for under half, and no reason is known for the remainder. Per the sample table, the count is under 100,000 clones. The ten top clones hold about 4.2% of the sample. The material sequenced was PBMCs. The source of these receptors is a young man in good health and CMV-seronegative.

Of note for this clone: The sample holds other DNA sequences that translate to the same CDR3. The chain recombines TRBV6-1 with TRBJ2-7; D gene unclear. Germline CDR1 is MNHNS and CDR2 is SASEGT. Between the trimmed V and J ends, which lost 2 bases and 1 base, there was a span of 3 bases. The CDR3 has 12 amino acids. In nucleotides, the CDR3 is TGTGCCAGCAGTGAAACATCCTACGAGCAGTACTTC. As protein: CASSETSYEQYF.

The CDR3 here is CASSSRRNTEAFF. CDR3 DNA: TGTGCCAGTAGTTCACGCAGAAACACTGAAGCTTTCTTT. V usage is TRBV19 and J usage is TRBJ1-1, with no clear D. Germline lookup yields CDR1 LNHDA and CDR2 SQIVND (reference sequence). CDR3 length equals 13 residues. V lost 5 bases, J lost 2 bases, and 9 bases lay in between.

The chain recombines TRBV18 with TRBJ1-1, with TRBD1 identical over 7 bases. The CDR3 totals 14 residues. Per germline, CDR1 KGHSH and CDR2 LQKENI. With V trimmed by 7 bases and J by 4 bases, 9 bases remained unmatched. The CDR3 nucleotides read TGTGCCAGCTACCGACAGGGAGGTGGCACTGAAGCTTTCTTT. This translates into CASYRQGGGTEAFF. The full variable domain, in which reference TRBV18 and TRBJ1-1 provide the parts outside the CDR3, is NAGVMQNPRHLVRRRGQEARLRCSPMKGHSHVYWYRQLPEEGLKFMVYLQKENIIDESGMPKERFSAEFPKEGPSILRIQQVVRGDSAAYFCASYRQGGGTEAFFGQGTRLTVV.

CDR3 amino acids: CASSLEGTGYNEQFF. CDR3 nucleotides: TGTGCCAGCAGCTTAGAAGGGACAGGATACAATGAGCAGTTCTTC. The V call is TRBV11-3, the J call TRBJ2-1; 8 nucleotides align to TRBD1. Germline CDR1 is SGHNT and CDR2 is YENEEA. Germline trimming cut 0 bases from V and 4 bases from J; bases unmatched to any gene: 2. The CDR3 extends over 15 amino acids.

The V and J genes are TRBV7-3 and TRBJ2-1; TRBD2 might be the D (7 bases). Per germline, CDR1 SGHTA and CDR2 FQGTGA. The length of the CDR3 is 17 residues. Trimming removed 5 bases at V and 1 base at J, with 18 bases between. CDR3 in amino acids: CASSASGGAGSYNEQFF. As DNA, the CDR3 is TGTGCCAGCAGCGCGTCTGGGGGGGCTGGGTCCTACAATGAGCAGTTCTTC. Supplemented by reference TRBV7-3 and TRBJ2-1, the full variable domain reads GAGVSQTPSNKVTEKGKYVELRCDPISGHTALYWYRQSLGQGPEFLIYFQGTGAADDSGLPNDRFFAVRPEGSVSTLKIQRTERGDSAVYLCASSASGGAGSYNEQFFGPGTRLTVL.

This chain joins TRBV4-3 and TRBJ1-5; TRBD1 matches at 12 bases. The CDR3 loop spans 18 amino acids. Germline V gives CDR1 LGHNA, CDR2 YSLEER. The V and J ends lost 1 base and 4 bases, in that order; junction bases with no gene match: 8. The DNA for the CDR3 is TGCGCCAGCAGCCAAGTCCTCGGGACAGGGGGCGGAAATCAGCCCCAGCATTTT. This translates into CASSQVLGTGGGNQPQHF.

The chain combines TRBV7-3 with TRBJ2-3, with 15 bases that match TRBD2. Germline-derived CDR1 and CDR2 are SGHTA and FQGTGA. The CDR3 runs 20 residues. V lost 3 bases and J lost 2; bases outside the gene matches: 12. The CDR3 DNA is TGTGCCAGCAGCTTGGGACTAGCGGGGGGCCCAACAGAAAACACAGATACGCAGTATTTT. Translating gives CASSLGLAGGPTENTDTQYF. Together with reference TRBV7-3 and TRBJ2-3, the CDR3 gives the full variable domain: GAGVSQTPSNKVTEKGKYVELRCDPISGHTALYWYRQSLGQGPEFLIYFQGTGAADDSGLPNDRFFAVRPEGSVSTLKIQRTERGDSAVYLCASSLGLAGGPTENTDTQYFGPGTRLTVL.

The rearrangement joins TRBV4-3 to TRBJ2-1; TRBD2 matches 9 bases. Germline V gene lookup returns CDR1 LGHNA and CDR2 YSLEER. The CDR3 has 15 amino acids. Trimming took 1 base from V and 4 from J; bases not matched to a gene: 2. The CDR3 reads CASSQGTSDYNEQFF. CDR3 DNA sequence: TGCGCCAGCAGCCAAGGGACTAGCGATTACAATGAGCAGTTCTTC.

The J gene is TRBJ2-7, the V gene TRBV9; a weak D match, TRBD2 (6 bases). The CDR3 length is 15 residues. Trimming removed 1 base from V and 2 bases from J, with 13 bases in between. Per the germline V gene, CDR1 is SGDLS and CDR2 is YYNGEE. The CDR3 is CASSVYSGLPYEQYF. CDR3 nucleotide sequence: TGTGCCAGCAGCGTATACAGCGGGCTGCCCTACGAGCAGTACTTC. The full variable domain, completed using reference TRBV9 and TRBJ2-7, is DSGVTQTPKHLITATGQRVTLRCSPRSGDLSVYWYQQSLDQGLQFLIQYYNGEERAKGNILERFSAQQFPDLHSELNLSSLELGDSALYFCASSVYSGLPYEQYFGPGTRLTVT.

CDR3 nucleotides: TGTGCCAGCAGTGACGCCCCAGACAGTATCGGCGCCTTGCCTTGGGGCTACACCTTC. It specifies CASSDAPDSIGALPWGYTF. The genes are TRBV6-1 and TRBJ1-2, with D perhaps TRBD1 (5 bases). Germline loops: CDR1 MNHNS, CDR2 SASEGT. V lost 3 bases and J 8 bases, leaving 31 bases between the germline ends. CDR3 length: 19 residues.

CDR3: CASSQEALNYGYTF. The CDR3 bases are TGCGCCAGCAGCCAAGAAGCACTTAACTATGGCTACACCTTC. The chain is built from TRBV4-1 and TRBJ1-2; D call uncertain. V lost 0 bases to trimming and J lost 1 base, with 6 bases between them. This CDR3 region has 14 residues. Germline V CDR1 and CDR2: MGHRA, YSYEKL.

V and J are TRBV6-1 and TRBJ2-3, with 9 bases that match TRBD1. The CDR3 extends over 13 amino acids. Trimming cost V 5 bases and J 7 bases; bases outside gene matches: 4. Germline V gene sequence: CDR1 MNHNS, CDR2 SASEGT. CDR3 sequence (DNA): TGTGCCAGCAGTCGACAGGGGGGAAATACGCAGTATTTT. Amino acids: CASSRQGGNTQYF.

The V gene is TRBV18, the J gene TRBJ1-3; D is possibly TRBD1 (6 bases). Per the germline V gene, CDR1 is KGHSH and CDR2 is LQKENI. There are 15 residues in the CDR3. Trimming took off 3 bases at V and 0 bases at J, with 9 bases between the two ends. The CDR3 nucleotides are TGTGCCAGCTCACCGGACAGAAGCTCTGGAAACACCATATATTTT. Translating it yields CASSPDRSSGNTIYF.

V usage is TRBV6-6 and J usage is TRBJ1-2; no clear D gene. This CDR3 is built from 13 residues. V lost 5 bases and J 6 bases, leaving 13 bases between the germline ends. CDR1 MNHNY and CDR2 SVGAGI come from the germline V gene (reference sequence). CDR3 DNA sequence: TGTGCCAGCAGTGCGGCGGGAATCAATGGCTACACCTTC. This encodes CASSAAGINGYTF.

This chain links TRBV6-5 with TRBJ1-3; 10 nucleotides align to TRBD1. The germline gives CDR1 MNHEY, CDR2 SVGAGI. CDR3 length: 14 amino acids. J lost 4 bases, V lost 7 bases, and 4 bases had no gene match. The CDR3: CASTEDRGGNTIYF. The CDR3 coding sequence is TGTGCCAGCACCGAGGACAGGGGGGGAAACACCATATATTTT.

The rearrangement links TRBV27 to TRBJ1-2; D gene unclear. V was cut by 4 bases and J by 4 bases, with 13 bases left in between. CDR3 size: 14 residues. Per germline, CDR1 MNHEY and CDR2 SMNVEV (reference sequence). The DNA for the CDR3 is TGTGCCAGCAGTTGGGCGGGTTCCCGCTATGGCTACACCTTC. Translating it yields CASSWAGSRYGYTF.

This chain joins TRBV14 and TRBJ1-2; tentatively, D is TRBD1 (5 bases). This CDR3 has 17 residues. V was clipped by 2 bases and J by 6 bases, with 22 bases between them. Germline V gene data show CDR1 as SGHDN and CDR2 as FVKESK. CDR3 loop: CASSQFGRVPGTDGYTF. The CDR3 DNA reads TGTGCCAGCAGCCAATTTGGGCGGGTGCCAGGGACTGATGGCTACACCTTC.

The chain couples TRBV2 to TRBJ2-1; D perhaps matches TRBD2 (6 bases). Trimming shortened V by 6 bases and J by 2 bases, and 17 bases separated the two germline ends. Looked up from germline, CDR1 is SNHLY and CDR2 is FYNNEI. The CDR3 is 16 amino acids. Written as DNA, the CDR3 is TGTGCCAGCAGCTTGGTGCCGGGAGCTGCCTACAATGAGCAGTTCTTC. Translation gives CASSLVPGAAYNEQFF.

The chain uses TRBV5-1 and TRBJ2-5, with 9 bases lining up with TRBD2. CDR3 length: 16 amino acids. Germline V CDR1 and CDR2: SGHRS, YFSETQ. V trimming: 0 bases; J trimming: 3 bases; junction bases outside the gene matches: 6. CDR3 amino acids: CASSLAPGGREETQYF. The CDR3, as DNA: TGCGCCAGCAGCTTGGCCCCTGGCGGGAGGGAAGAGACCCAGTACTTC.

The chain uses TRBV19 and TRBJ2-5, with D possibly being TRBD2 (6 bases). Per germline, CDR1 LNHDA and CDR2 SQIVND (reference sequence). Trimming removed 0 bases from V and 5 bases from J, with 25 bases in between. The CDR3 spans 19 residues. The CDR3 here is CASSIDTGGTAIRRETQYF. CDR3 in DNA: TGTGCCAGTAGTATAGATACTGGCGGGACGGCTATACGGCGGGAGACCCAGTACTTC. Full variable domain (missing parts from reference TRBV19 and TRBJ2-5): DGGITQSPKYLFRKEGQNVTLSCEQNLNHDAMYWYRQDPGQGLRLIYYSQIVNDFQKGDIAEGYSVSREKKESFPLTVTSAQKNPTAFYLCASSIDTGGTAIRRETQYFGPGTRLLVL.

The chain recombines TRBV4-2 with TRBJ2-2, with TRBD1 as a possible D gene (5 bases). Germline CDR1 and CDR2: LGHNA and YNFKEQ. V shed 0 bases and J shed 3 bases, with 8 bases lying between them. This CDR3 comprises 15 residues. The CDR3 loop reads CASSQDRQHTGELFF. The CDR3 DNA follows: TGTGCCAGCAGCCAAGACCGACAGCACACCGGGGAGCTGTTTTTT.

The V and J genes are TRBV9 and TRBJ2-5, with 10 bases fitting TRBD2. V shed 0 bases and J 1 base; nucleotides not matched to a gene: 3. Germline V gene data show CDR1 as SGDLS and CDR2 as YYNGEE. The CDR3 sequence is 16 residues long. CDR3 residues: CASSVGASGSQETQYF. The CDR3 nucleotides are TGTGCCAGCAGCGTAGGGGCTAGCGGGAGCCAAGAGACCCAGTACTTC.

The chain has TRBV5-1 and TRBJ2-3; the match to TRBD1 covers 7 bases. The CDR3 has 15 residues. With 6 bases clipped from V and 5 bases from J, the junction kept 12 bases outside the gene matches. CDR1 and CDR2 (germline): SGHRS, YFSETQ. CDR3 bases: TGCGCCAGCAAGCAATTTGGGACAGTACAAGATACGCAGTATTTT. Protein sequence: CASKQFGTVQDTQYF.

This chain joins TRBV29-1 and TRBJ1-1, with D perhaps matching TRBD1 (6 bases). Germline CDR1 reads SQVTM; CDR2 reads ANQGSEA. This CDR3 region has 14 residues. Trimming took 7 bases from V and 3 from J, leaving 18 bases between them. This chain's CDR3 is CSAGGGGGYTEAFF. CDR3 nucleotides: TGCAGCGCCGGAGGGGGGGGAGGGTACACTGAAGCTTTCTTT.

The V and J genes are TRBV19 and TRBJ2-2; TRBD1 agrees at 9 bases. The length of the CDR3 is 14 residues. Germline assignment: CDR1 LNHDA and CDR2 SQIVND (reference sequence). The trim removed 7 bases at V and 6 bases at J, leaving 6 bases unmatched. The CDR3 sequence is CASTAGTGSGELFF. Here the CDR3 DNA reads TGTGCCAGTACCGCCGGGACAGGGTCCGGGGAGCTGTTTTTT.

The V gene is TRBV9, the J gene TRBJ2-2; 10 nucleotides agree with TRBD1. Germline V gene data show CDR1 as SGDLS and CDR2 as YYNGEE. CDR3 size: 15 residues. Unmatched junction bases numbered 3, after V lost 1 base and J lost 6 bases. The CDR3 sequence is CASSVTGTGAGELFF. The DNA of the CDR3 is TGTGCCAGCAGCGTAACCGGGACAGGGGCCGGGGAGCTGTTTTTT.

The rearrangement links TRBV7-9 to TRBJ2-5; the D gene is possibly TRBD1 (6 bases). Germline CDR1 reads SEHNR; CDR2 reads FQNEAQ (reference sequence). V was cut by 7 bases and J by 2 bases, with 14 bases left in between. The CDR3 is made up of 14 amino acids. CDR3 sequence reads: CASTSSGQQETQYF. CDR3 in DNA: TGTGCCAGCACCTCTTCCGGACAGCAAGAGACCCAGTACTTC.

CDR3 sequence (DNA): TGTGCCAGCAGCGTCGGAGGGAGGGTCTACAATGAGCAGTTCTTC. It is translated as CASSVGGRVYNEQFF. V gene TRBV9 combines with J gene TRBJ2-1, with 7 bases lining up with TRBD2. The germline V gene encodes CDR1 SGDLS and CDR2 YYNGEE. This CDR3 comprises 15 residues. V dropped 2 bases and J dropped 3; count of bases not matched to a gene: 5.

CDR3 sequence: CASSPRGLAGGTDTQYF. CDR3 DNA sequence: TGTGCCAGCTCACCACGAGGGCTAGCGGGAGGCACAGATACGCAGTATTTT. The rearrangement links TRBV18 to TRBJ2-3, with 10 bases identical to TRBD2. V shed 1 base and J 1 base; nucleotides not matched to a gene: 5. CDR3 length: 17 residues. Germline CDR1 KGHSH, CDR2 LQKENI.

This sequence joins TRBV10-3 and TRBJ2-7; possibly TRBD1 for D (6 bases). The V gene lost 3 bases and the J gene lost 6 bases, with 12 bases spanning the gap. The CDR3 is made up of 13 amino acids. Germline values: CDR1 ENHRY, CDR2 SYGVKD. This CDR3 reads CAISDTGLIEQYF. The CDR3 DNA follows: TGTGCCATCAGTGATACAGGGTTAATCGAGCAGTACTTC.

This rearrangement joins TRBV9 to TRBJ2-1; 9 bases line up with TRBD1. The germline CDR1 and CDR2 sequences are SGDLS and YYNGEE. The CDR3 is 17 residues long. The V and J ends lost 0 bases and 7 bases, in that order; junction bases with no gene match: 11. CDR3 amino acids: CASSVGAGTGGRNEQFF. CDR3 DNA: TGTGCCAGCAGCGTAGGTGCCGGCACAGGGGGCAGAAATGAGCAGTTCTTC.